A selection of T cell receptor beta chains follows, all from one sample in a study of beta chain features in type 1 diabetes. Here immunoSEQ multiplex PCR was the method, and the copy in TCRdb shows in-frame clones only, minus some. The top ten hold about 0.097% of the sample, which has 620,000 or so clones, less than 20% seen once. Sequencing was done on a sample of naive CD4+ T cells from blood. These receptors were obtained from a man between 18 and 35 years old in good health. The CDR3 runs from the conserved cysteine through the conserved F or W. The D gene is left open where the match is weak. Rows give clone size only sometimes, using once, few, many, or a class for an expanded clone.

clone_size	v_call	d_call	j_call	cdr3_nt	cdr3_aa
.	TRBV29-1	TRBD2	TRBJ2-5	TGCAGCGTTGAACCCCCGAAGAGAGGGAGCGGGGGGGTATGGACCCAGTACTTC	CSVEPPKRGSGGVWTQYF
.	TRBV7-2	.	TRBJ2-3	TGTGCCAGCACCTTTGCCCTCGGTAGTGGCACAGATACGCAGTATTTT	CASTFALGSGTDTQYF
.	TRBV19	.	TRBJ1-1	TGTGCCAGTAGCTCTGTTATCCGGGACACTGAAGCTTTCTTT	CASSSVIRDTEAFF
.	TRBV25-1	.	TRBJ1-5	TGTGCCAGCAGTGAAGGGCAGGCAGGCAATCAGCCCCAGCATTTT	CASSEGQAGNQPQHF
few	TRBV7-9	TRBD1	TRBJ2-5	TGTGCCAGCAGGGGACAGGGGGGAATGCAAGAGACCCAGTACTTC	CASRGQGGMQETQYF
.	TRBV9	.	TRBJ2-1	TGTGCCAGCAGCGTAGAGTTTTGGAGGGGAGGCTCCTACAATGAGCAGTTCTTC	CASSVEFWRGGSYNEQFF
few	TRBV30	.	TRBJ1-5	TGTGCCTGGAGTGTCCCCTACAGGGACAATCAGCCCCAGCATTTT	CAWSVPYRDNQPQHF
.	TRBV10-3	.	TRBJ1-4	TGTGCCATCAGTGCCCGGACTAATGAAAAACTGTTTTTT	CAISARTNEKLFF
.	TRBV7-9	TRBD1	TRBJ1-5	TGTGCCAGCAGCTTTCACCGCCCGGGACAGGGGAGCAATCAGCCCCAGCATTTT	CASSFHRPGQGSNQPQHF
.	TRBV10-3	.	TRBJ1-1	TGTGCCATCAGTGACGGGGGATCTAACACTGAAGCTTTCTTT	CAISDGGSNTEAFF
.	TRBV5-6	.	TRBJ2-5	TGTGCCAGCAGCTTGAGGGGGCAAGAGACCCAGTACTTC	CASSLRGQETQYF
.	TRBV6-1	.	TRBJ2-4	TGTGCCACCCAGAGGGGTGCCAAAAACATTCAGTACTTC	CATQRGAKNIQYF
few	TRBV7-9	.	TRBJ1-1	TGTGCCAGCAGCTTCCCCGTCTATGGCACTGAAGCTTTCTTT	CASSFPVYGTEAFF